This T cell receptor beta chain was captured in a study of early T cells in non-severe SARS-CoV-2 infection. Whole-study context: Alpha and beta chains were unpaired, from unsorted whole-blood bulk RNA.

Regarding the study as a whole: Sequences matched to VDJdb favored anti-spike CD8 responses, while private and CD4 specificities were missed.

In this sample, this clonotype turned up many times. Antigen: not known. Molecules of cDNA were individually given unique molecular identifiers that were attached to them. TCRdb independently ran MiXCR on the 5' RACE reads; one entry per CDR3 protein. This sample has about 60,000 distinct CDR3 sequences, with roughly 5.3% found just once. CDR1 ENHRY and CDR2 SYGVKD come from the germline V gene. J gave up 2 bases and V 6 bases, and 18 bases lay outside the gene matches. The CDR3 runs to 18 residues. Sequences were obtained from whole blood. The source of this sequence is an adult who was a healthcare worker with PCR-confirmed SARS-CoV-2 infection or an uninfected control (not recorded which). This rearrangement joins TRBV10-3 to TRBJ2-7, with 8 nucleotides matching TRBD1. This chain's CDR3 is CAISAGTGFTAGTYEQYF. The CDR3 DNA sequence: TGTGCCATCAGCGCCGGGACAGGTTTTACTGCGGGTACCTACGAGCAGTACTTC.